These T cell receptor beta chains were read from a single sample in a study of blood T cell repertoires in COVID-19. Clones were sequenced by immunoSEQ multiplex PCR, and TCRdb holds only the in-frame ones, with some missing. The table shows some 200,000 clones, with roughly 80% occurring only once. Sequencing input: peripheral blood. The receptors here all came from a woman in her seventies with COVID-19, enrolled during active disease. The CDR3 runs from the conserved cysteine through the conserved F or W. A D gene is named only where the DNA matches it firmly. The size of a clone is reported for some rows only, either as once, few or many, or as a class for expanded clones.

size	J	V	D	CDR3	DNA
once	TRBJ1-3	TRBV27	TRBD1	CASSRDRQSSGNTIYF	TGTGCCAGCAGTCGGGACAGGCAAAGCTCTGGAAACACCATATATTTT
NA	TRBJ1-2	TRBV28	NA	CASRLGGTYGYTF	TGTGCCAGCAGGCTGGGGGGGACTTATGGCTACACCTTC
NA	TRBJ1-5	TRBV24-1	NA	CATSDLGGQPQHF	TGTGCCACCAGTGATTTAGGGGGTCAGCCCCAGCATTTT
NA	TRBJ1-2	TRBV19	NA	CASSMGMAGYGYTF	TGTGCCAGTAGTATGGGGATGGCGGGCTATGGCTACACCTTC
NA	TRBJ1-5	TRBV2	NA	CASSEVRSGSQHF	TGTGCCAGCAGTGAAGTGAGGTCCGGGTCCCAGCATTTT
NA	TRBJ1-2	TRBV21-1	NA	CASSSRDRPFGYTF	TGTGCCAGCAGCAGCCGGGACAGACCTTTCGGCTACACCTTC
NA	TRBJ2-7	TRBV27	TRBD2	CASSRGRASEQYF	TGTGCCAGCAGTCGGGGGAGGGCCTCCGAGCAGTACTTC
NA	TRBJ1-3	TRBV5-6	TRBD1	CASSFSKNRGLTGNTIYF	TGTGCCAGCAGCTTTTCTAAGAACAGGGGGCTAACAGGAAACACCATATATTTT
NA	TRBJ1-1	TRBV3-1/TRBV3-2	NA	CASSQDQTGVDTEAFF	TGTGCCAGCAGCCAAGATCAAACGGGTGTGGACACTGAAGCTTTCTTT
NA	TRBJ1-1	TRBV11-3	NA	CASSYYADTEAFF	TGTGCCAGCAGCTACTACGCCGACACTGAAGCTTTCTTT
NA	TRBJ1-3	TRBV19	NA	CASSLNRDTLGNTIYF	TGTGCCAGTAGTTTGAACCGGGACACGCTCGGAAACACCATATATTTT
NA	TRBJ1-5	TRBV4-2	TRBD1	CASSQEQGYVEPQHF	TGTGCCAGCAGCCAAGAACAGGGGTATGTGGAGCCCCAGCATTTT
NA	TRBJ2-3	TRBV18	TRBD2	CASSPNSGDGTDTQYF	TGTGCCAGCTCACCCAATAGCGGGGACGGCACAGATACGCAGTATTTT
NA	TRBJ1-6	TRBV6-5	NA	CASSLMGGNSPLHF	TGTGCCAGCAGCCTCATGGGGGGTAATTCACCCCTCCACTTT
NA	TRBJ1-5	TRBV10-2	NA	CASSESGGTYQPQHF	TGCGCCAGCAGTGAGTCCGGCGGTACATATCAGCCCCAGCATTTT
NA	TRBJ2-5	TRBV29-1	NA	CSVVGGGETQYF	TGCAGCGTTGTAGGGGGAGGGGAGACCCAGTACTTC
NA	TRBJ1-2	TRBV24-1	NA	CATSDRTVDGYTF	TGTGCCACCAGTGACCGGACAGTGGATGGCTACACCTTC
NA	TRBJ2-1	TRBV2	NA	CASSDGWGGLYEQFF	TGTGCCAGCAGTGATGGGTGGGGGGGCCTCTATGAGCAGTTCTTC
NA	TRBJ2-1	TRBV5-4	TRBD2	CASSPWTSGGEQFF	TGTGCCAGCAGCCCCTGGACTAGCGGTGGCGAGCAGTTCTTC
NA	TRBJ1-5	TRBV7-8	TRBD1	CASSPRQGQPQHF	TGTGCCAGCAGCCCGAGACAGGGTCAGCCCCAGCATTTT
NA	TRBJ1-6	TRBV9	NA	CASSVGQFDSPLHF	TGTGCCAGCAGCGTAGGTCAGTTTGATTCACCCCTCCACTTT
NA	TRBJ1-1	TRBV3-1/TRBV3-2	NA	CASSESAHTEAFF	TGTGCCAGCAGCGAAAGCGCGCACACTGAAGCTTTCTTT
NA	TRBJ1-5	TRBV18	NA	CASSRVLDQPQHF	TGTGCCAGCTCCCGCGTTTTAGATCAGCCCCAGCATTTT
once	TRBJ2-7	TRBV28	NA	CASRPGVREQYF	TGTGCCAGCCGACCCGGGGTGAGAGAGCAGTACTTC
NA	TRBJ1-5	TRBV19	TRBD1	CASSAQGAWQPQHF	TGTGCCAGTAGTGCACAGGGGGCTTGGCAGCCCCAGCATTTT